This entry concerns a single TCR beta chain. In the original workflow: Amplification of reference gene primers provided the estimated nucleated cell counts. Profiling relied on immunoSEQ multiplex PCR, and the TCRdb table lists in-frame clones only, not all of them. Clone size and V and J calls were adopted from that table, with D and trimming inferred from the DNA. The table includes some 210,000 clones, around 80% detected once. The data stem from a study of blood T cell repertoires in COVID-19. The length of the CDR3 is 14 residues. The germline CDR1 and CDR2 sequences are SGHRS and YFSETQ. V dropped 3 bases and J dropped 5 bases, with 11 bases sitting between them.

The sequenced material came from PBMCs or T cells enriched from blood (not recorded which). The receptor comes from a man under 40 with acute COVID-19. The genes are TRBV5-1 and TRBJ2-2, with D perhaps TRBD1 (5 bases). The CDR3 sequence is CASSSRQPTGELFF. Here the CDR3 DNA reads TGCGCCAGCAGCTCGCGACAGCCAACCGGGGAGCTGTTTTTT.